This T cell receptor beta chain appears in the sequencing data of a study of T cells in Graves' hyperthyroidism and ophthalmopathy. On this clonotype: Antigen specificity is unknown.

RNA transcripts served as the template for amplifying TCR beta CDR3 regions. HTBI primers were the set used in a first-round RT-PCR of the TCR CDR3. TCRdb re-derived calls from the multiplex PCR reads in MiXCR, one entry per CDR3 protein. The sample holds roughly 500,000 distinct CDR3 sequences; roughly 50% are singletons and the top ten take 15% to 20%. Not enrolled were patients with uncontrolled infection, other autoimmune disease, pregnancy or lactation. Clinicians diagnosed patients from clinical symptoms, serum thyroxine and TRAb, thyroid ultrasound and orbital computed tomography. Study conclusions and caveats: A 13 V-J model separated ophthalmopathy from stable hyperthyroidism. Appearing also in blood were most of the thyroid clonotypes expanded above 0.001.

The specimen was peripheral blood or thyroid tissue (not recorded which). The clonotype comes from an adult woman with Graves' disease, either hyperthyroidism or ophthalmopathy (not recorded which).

The CDR3 region is CASSLGPGAGTEAFF. CDR3 in DNA: TGCGCCAGCAGCTTGGGCCCGGGTGCCGGCACTGAAGCTTTCTTT. This chain links TRBV5-1 with TRBJ1-1; no definite D call. The CDR3 has 15 residues. Trimming removed 0 bases from V and 4 bases from J, with 13 bases in between. Germline-derived CDR1 and CDR2 are SGHRS and YFSETQ.